This T cell receptor beta chain was obtained from a study of molecular identifiers for immune sequencing clone quantification. The study's findings and limits: Identical barcode-sharing TCR molecules could lead to underestimated sizes for highly expanded clones. Even with some 920,000 naive cells present, spiked Jurkat TCR RNA from one cell was reportedly detectable. Whereas clones above 20 RNA copies held under 1% of naive-cell molecules, they held over 97% of effector molecules.

The CDR3 loop spans 15 amino acids. The germline V gene encodes CDR1 SEHNR and CDR2 FQNEAQ (reference sequence). V dropped 1 base and J dropped 3 bases, with 12 bases sitting between them. The use of previously described methods and listed TCR primers produced the bulk TCR libraries. TCRdb processed the PCR reads anew with MiXCR; each CDR3 protein has one entry. The sample yields a few hundred thousand distinct CDR3 sequences, 24% seen once. Comment on this clonotype: Its antigen is undetermined.

This clonotype was obtained from a human donor in good health. Some libraries in this study had Jurkat cell RNA spiked in. The sequenced sample was naive CD8+ T cells from blood, with Jurkat cell RNA spiked in. Subset noted: FACS-sorted CD8+CD4-CCR7+CD45RA+ naive T cells. This chain uses TRBV7-9 with TRBJ1-1; TRBD1 might be the D (6 bases). CDR3 loop: CASSLGGGLDTEAFF. In nucleotides, the CDR3 is TGTGCCAGCAGCTTAGGAGGGGGGTTGGACACTGAAGCTTTCTTT.